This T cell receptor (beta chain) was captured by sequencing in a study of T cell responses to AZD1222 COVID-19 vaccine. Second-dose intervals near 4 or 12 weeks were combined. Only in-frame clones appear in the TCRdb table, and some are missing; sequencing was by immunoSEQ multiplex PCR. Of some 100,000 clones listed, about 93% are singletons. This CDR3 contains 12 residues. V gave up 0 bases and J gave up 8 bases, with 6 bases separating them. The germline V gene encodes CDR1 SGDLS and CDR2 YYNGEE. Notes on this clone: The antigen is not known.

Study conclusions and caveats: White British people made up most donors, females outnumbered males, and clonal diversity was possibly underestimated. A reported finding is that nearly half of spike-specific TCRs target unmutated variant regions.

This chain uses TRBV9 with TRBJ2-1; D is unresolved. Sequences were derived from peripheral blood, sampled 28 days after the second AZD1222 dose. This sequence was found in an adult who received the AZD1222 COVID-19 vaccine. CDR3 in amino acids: CASSVVGHEQFF. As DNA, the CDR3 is TGTGCCAGCAGCGTAGTAGGGCATGAGCAGTTCTTC. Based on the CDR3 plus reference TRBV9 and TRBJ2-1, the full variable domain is DSGVTQTPKHLITATGQRVTLRCSPRSGDLSVYWYQQSLDQGLQFLIQYYNGEERAKGNILERFSAQQFPDLHSELNLSSLELGDSALYFCASSVVGHEQFFGPGTRLTVL.